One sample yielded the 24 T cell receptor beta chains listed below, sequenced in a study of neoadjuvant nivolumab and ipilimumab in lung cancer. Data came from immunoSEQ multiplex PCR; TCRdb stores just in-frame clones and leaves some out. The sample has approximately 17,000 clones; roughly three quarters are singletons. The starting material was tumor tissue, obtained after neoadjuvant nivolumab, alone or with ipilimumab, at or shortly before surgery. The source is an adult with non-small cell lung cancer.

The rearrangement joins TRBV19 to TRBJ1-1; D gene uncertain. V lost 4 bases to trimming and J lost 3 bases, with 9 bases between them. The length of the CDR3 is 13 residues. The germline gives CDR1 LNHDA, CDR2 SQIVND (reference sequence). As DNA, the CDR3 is TGTGCCAGTAGTACCCCTTACGACACTGAAGCTTTCTTT. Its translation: CASSTPYDTEAFF. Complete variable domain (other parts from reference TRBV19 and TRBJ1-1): DGGITQSPKYLFRKEGQNVTLSCEQNLNHDAMYWYRQDPGQGLRLIYYSQIVNDFQKGDIAEGYSVSREKKESFPLTVTSAQKNPTAFYLCASSTPYDTEAFFGQGTRLTVV.

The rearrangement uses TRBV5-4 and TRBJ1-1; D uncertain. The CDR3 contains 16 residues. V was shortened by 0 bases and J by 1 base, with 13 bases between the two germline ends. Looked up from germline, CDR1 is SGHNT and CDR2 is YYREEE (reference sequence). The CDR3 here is CASSLERFRPNTEAFF. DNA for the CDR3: TGTGCCAGCAGCTTGGAAAGGTTTCGGCCGAACACTGAAGCTTTCTTT.

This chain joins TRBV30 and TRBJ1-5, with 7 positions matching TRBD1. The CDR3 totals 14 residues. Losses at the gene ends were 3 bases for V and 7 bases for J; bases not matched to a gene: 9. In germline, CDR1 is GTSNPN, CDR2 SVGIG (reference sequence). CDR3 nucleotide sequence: TGTGCCTGGAGCTCCGCAGGGGGAGGGCAGCCCCAGCATTTT. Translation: CAWSSAGGGQPQHF.

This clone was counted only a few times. CDR3 nucleotides: TGTGCCAGCAGCTTAGAGGCAACGGGAGATACGCAGTATTTT. Its protein is CASSLEATGDTQYF. This rearrangement joins TRBV7-9 to TRBJ2-3, with unresolved D. The V end lost 1 base, the J end lost 5 bases, and 10 bases lay between the germline ends. Germline lookup yields CDR1 SEHNR and CDR2 FQNEAQ (reference sequence). The CDR3 has 14 residues.

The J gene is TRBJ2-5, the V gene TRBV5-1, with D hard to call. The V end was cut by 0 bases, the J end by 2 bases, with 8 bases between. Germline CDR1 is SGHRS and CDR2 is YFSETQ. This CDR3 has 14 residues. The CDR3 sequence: CASSLGLGQETQYF. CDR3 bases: TGCGCCAGCAGCTTGGGGTTAGGGCAAGAGACCCAGTACTTC.

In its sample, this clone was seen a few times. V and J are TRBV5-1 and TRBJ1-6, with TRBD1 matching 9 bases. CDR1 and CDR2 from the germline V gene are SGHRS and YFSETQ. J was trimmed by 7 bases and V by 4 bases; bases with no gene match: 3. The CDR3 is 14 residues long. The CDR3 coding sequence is TGCGCCAGCAGCCGGGACAGGGCCAATTCACCCCTCCACTTT. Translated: CASSRDRANSPLHF. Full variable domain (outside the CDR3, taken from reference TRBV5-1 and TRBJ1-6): KAGVTQTPRYLIKTRGQQVTLSCSPISGHRSVSWYQQTPGQGLQFLFEYFSETQRNKGNFPGRFSGRQFSNSRSEMNVSTLELGDSALYLCASSRDRANSPLHFGNGTRLTVT.

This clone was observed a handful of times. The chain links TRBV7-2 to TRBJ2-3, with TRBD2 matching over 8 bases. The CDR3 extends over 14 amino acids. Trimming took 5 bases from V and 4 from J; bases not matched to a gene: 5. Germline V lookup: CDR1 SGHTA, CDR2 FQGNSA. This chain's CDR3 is CASSPGTRSDTQYF. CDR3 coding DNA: TGTGCCAGCAGCCCCGGGACTAGGTCAGATACGCAGTATTTT.

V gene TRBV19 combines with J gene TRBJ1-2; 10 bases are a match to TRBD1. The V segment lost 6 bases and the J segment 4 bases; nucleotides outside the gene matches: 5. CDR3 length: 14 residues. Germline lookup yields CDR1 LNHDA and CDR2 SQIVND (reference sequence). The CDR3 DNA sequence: TGTGCCAGTAGAAGGGACAGGGGCGTCTATGGCTACACCTTC. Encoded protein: CASRRDRGVYGYTF.

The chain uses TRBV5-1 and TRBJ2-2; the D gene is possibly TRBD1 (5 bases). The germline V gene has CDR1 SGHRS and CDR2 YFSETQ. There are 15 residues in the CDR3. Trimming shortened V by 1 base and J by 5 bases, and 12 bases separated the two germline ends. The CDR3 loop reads CASSLRLKGTGELFF. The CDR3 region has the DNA TGCGCCAGCAGCTTGAGGTTAAAGGGGACCGGGGAGCTGTTTTTT.

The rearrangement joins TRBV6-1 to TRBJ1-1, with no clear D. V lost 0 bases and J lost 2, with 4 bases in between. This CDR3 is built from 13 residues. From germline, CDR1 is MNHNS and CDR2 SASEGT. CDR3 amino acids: CASSEARNTEAFF. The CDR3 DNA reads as TGTGCCAGCAGTGAAGCTAGAAACACTGAAGCTTTCTTT.

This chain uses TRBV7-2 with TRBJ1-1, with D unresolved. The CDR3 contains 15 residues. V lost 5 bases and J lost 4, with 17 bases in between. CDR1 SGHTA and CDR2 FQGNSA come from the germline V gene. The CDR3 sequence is CASSPTAPTGTEAFF. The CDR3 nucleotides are TGTGCCAGCAGCCCCACAGCCCCTACTGGCACTGAAGCTTTCTTT.

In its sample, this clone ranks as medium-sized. In DNA form, the CDR3 reads TGTGCCAGCAGCTTAAACAGGGGCACCTACGAGCAGTACTTC. Its translation is CASSLNRGTYEQYF. V gene TRBV7-2 combines with J gene TRBJ2-7, with 7 bases lining up with TRBD1. This CDR3 is built from 14 residues. Trimming cost V 2 bases and J 2 bases; bases outside gene matches: 3. In germline, CDR1 is SGHTA, CDR2 FQGNSA.

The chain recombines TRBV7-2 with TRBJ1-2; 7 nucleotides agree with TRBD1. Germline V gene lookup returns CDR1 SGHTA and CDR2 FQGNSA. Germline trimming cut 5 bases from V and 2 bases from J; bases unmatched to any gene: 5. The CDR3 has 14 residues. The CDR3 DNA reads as TGTGCCAGCAGCCCTCAGGACAGGAACTATGGCTACACCTTC. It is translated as CASSPQDRNYGYTF.

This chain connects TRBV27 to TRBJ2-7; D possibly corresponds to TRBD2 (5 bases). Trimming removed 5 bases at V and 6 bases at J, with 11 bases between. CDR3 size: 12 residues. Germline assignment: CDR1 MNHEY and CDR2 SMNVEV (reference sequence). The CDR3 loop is CASSTNRGEQYF. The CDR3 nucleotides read TGTGCCAGCAGTACAAACCGGGGCGAGCAGTACTTC.

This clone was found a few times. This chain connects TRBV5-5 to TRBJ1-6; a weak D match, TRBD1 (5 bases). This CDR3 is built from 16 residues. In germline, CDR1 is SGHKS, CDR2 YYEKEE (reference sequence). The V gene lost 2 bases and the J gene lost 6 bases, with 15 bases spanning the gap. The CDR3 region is CASSFLGPAVNSPLHF. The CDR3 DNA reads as TGTGCCAGCAGCTTCTTGGGGCCCGCCGTTAATTCACCCCTCCACTTT.

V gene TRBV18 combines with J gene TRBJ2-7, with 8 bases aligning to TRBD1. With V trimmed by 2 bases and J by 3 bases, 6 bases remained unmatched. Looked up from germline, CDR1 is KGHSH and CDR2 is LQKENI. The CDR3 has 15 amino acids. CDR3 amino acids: CASSPVTGGGYEQYF. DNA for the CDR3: TGTGCCAGCTCACCAGTAACAGGGGGTGGCTACGAGCAGTACTTC.

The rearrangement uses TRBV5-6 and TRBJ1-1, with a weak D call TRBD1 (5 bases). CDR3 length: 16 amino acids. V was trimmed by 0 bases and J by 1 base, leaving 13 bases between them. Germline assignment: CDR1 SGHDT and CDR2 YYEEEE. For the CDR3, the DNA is TGTGCCAGCAGCTTGGAAGACAGTTCCCCGAACACTGAAGCTTTCTTT. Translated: CASSLEDSSPNTEAFF.

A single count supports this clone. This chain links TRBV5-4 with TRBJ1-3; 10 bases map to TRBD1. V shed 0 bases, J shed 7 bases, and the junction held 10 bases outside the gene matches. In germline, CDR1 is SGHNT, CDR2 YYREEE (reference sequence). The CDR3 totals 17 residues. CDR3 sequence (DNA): TGTGCCAGCAGCTTGGCCGGAGGACAGGGGGTAGGGAACACCATATATTTT. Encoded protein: CASSLAGGQGVGNTIYF.

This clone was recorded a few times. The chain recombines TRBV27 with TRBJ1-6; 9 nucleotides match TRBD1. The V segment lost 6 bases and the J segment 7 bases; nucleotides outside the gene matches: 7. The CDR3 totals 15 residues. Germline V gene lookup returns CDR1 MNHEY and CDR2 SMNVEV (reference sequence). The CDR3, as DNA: TGTGCCAGCAGCCCAAGGACAGGGGACAATTCACCCCTCCACTTT. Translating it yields CASSPRTGDNSPLHF.

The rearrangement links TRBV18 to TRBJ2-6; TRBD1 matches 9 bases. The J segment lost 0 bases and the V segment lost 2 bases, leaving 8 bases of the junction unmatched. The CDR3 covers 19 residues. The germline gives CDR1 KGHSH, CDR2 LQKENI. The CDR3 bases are TGTGCCAGCTCACCAAACCGGACAGGGGATTTCTCTGGGGCCAACGTCCTGACTTTC. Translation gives CASSPNRTGDFSGANVLTF. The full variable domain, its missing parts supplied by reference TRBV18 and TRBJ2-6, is NAGVMQNPRHLVRRRGQEARLRCSPMKGHSHVYWYRQLPEEGLKFMVYLQKENIIDESGMPKERFSAEFPKEGPSILRIQQVVRGDSAAYFCASSPNRTGDFSGANVLTFGAGSRLTVL.

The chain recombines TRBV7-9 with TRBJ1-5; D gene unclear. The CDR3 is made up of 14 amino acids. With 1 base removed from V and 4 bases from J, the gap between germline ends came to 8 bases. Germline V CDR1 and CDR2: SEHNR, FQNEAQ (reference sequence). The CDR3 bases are TGTGCCAGCAGCTTAGGGGCCGTTAATCAGCCCCAGCATTTT. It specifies CASSLGAVNQPQHF. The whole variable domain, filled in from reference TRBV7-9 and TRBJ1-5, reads DTGVSQNPRHKITKRGQNVTFRCDPISEHNRLYWYRQTLGQGPEFLTYFQNEAQLEKSRLLSDRFSAERPKGSFSTLEIQRTEQGDSAMYLCASSLGAVNQPQHFGDGTRLSIL.

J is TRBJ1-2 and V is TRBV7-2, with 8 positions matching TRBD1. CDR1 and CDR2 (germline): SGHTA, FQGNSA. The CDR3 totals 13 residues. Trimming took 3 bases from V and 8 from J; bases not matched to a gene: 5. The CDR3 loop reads CASSFRQGIGYTF. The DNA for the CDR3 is TGTGCCAGCAGCTTCCGACAGGGGATAGGCTACACCTTC.

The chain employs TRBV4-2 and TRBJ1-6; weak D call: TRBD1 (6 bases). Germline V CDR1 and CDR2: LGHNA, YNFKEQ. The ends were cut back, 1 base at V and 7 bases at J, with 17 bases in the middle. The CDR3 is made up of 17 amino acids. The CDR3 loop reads CASSQGGGSGMNSPLHF. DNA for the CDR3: TGTGCCAGCAGCCAAGGAGGGGGGTCAGGGATGAATTCACCCCTCCACTTT.

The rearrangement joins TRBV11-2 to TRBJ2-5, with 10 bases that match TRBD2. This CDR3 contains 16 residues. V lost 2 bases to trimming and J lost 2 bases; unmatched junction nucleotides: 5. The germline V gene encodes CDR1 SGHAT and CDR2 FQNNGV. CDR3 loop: CASSLIGLAVQETQYF. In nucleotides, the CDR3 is TGTGCCAGCAGCTTAATCGGACTAGCGGTACAAGAGACCCAGTACTTC. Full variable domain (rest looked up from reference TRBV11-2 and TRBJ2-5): EAGVAQSPRYKIIEKRQSVAFWCNPISGHATLYWYQQILGQGPKLLIQFQNNGVVDDSQLPKDRFSAERLKGVDSTLKIQPAKLEDSAVYLCASSLIGLAVQETQYFGPGTRLLVL.